This T cell receptor (beta chain) derives from a study of CD8+ T cells in alopecia areata. In each case, RNA was isolated and then reverse transcribed into cDNA as the sequencing template. Using immunoSEQ multiplex PCR, the repertoire was profiled, and TCRdb retains in-frame clones only, with some absent. Of 200,000 or so clones detected, just over 55% appear once; the ten largest clones hold roughly 5.3%. Study-level points and caveats: Lesional scalp displayed greater clonality than normal scalp, most notably in alopecia totalis/universalis. Against the mouse data, patients shared TCRs less clearly, possibly for HLA reasons. Scalp sample sequencing also detects resident alphabeta T cells of normal skin.

As regards this clone: Its antigen is unidentified.

The germline V and J ends were trimmed by 3 bases and 1 base, with 21 bases remaining between them. The CDR3 has 19 residues. In germline, CDR1 is ENHRY, CDR2 SYGVKD. PBMCs yielded sorted CD4+ and CD8+ T cells. This chain joins TRBV10-3 and TRBJ2-2; D might be TRBD1 (6 bases). The sequence was collected from a human donor in good health. Input material: CD8+ T cells sorted from blood. The CDR3 reads CAISDPVIGQYKNTGELFF. CDR3 DNA: TGTGCCATCAGTGACCCTGTGATCGGACAGTACAAGAACACCGGGGAGCTGTTTTTT.